These 28 T cell receptor beta chains originate from one sample sequenced in a study of T cell responses to AZD1222 COVID-19 vaccine. The repertoire was sequenced with immunoSEQ multiplex PCR; TCRdb's copy has only in-frame clones and lacks some. The sample yields around 91,000 clones, more than 70% seen once. Specimen: peripheral blood, collected on day 0 of AZD1222 vaccination. The origin of the receptors is an adult in good health.

This clone has only one observation. V gene TRBV28 combines with J gene TRBJ2-2; D gene ambiguous. Germline V gene lookup returns CDR1 MDHEN and CDR2 SYDVKM. V lost 4 bases, J lost 1 base, and 4 bases lay in between. The CDR3 extends over 13 amino acids. The DNA for the CDR3 is TGTGCCAGCAGTTCCCTGAACACCGGGGAGCTGTTTTTT. Translating it yields CASSSLNTGELFF.

This chain links TRBV12-5 with TRBJ1-4; no definite D call. The CDR3 spans 14 residues. Trimming stripped 2 bases from V and 5 bases from J, with 9 bases between. The germline gives CDR1 LGHNT, CDR2 FRNRAP. This CDR3 is CASGLQGVNEKLFF. The DNA of the CDR3 is TGTGCTAGTGGTTTGCAAGGAGTCAATGAAAAACTGTTTTTT.

The chain is built from TRBV9 and TRBJ1-2; D uncertain. Germline V gene data show CDR1 as SGDLS and CDR2 as YYNGEE. The CDR3 runs 13 residues. Trimming pared 7 bases from V and 5 bases from J, leaving 15 bases between. CDR3 amino acids: CASGTVNEYGYTF. The CDR3 DNA reads TGTGCCAGCGGCACAGTAAATGAGTATGGCTACACCTTC.

The chain recombines TRBV19 with TRBJ2-3; D gene uncertain. Germline V gene lookup returns CDR1 LNHDA and CDR2 SQIVND (reference sequence). V was cut by 5 bases and J by 1 base, with 10 bases left in between. The CDR3 runs to 14 residues. CDR3 coding DNA: TGTGCCAGTAGTCACCTGTTTGGCACAGATACGCAGTATTTT. This encodes CASSHLFGTDTQYF.

V gene TRBV3-1 (or the pseudogene TRBV3-2) combines with J gene TRBJ2-5; TRBD2 matches 13 bases. The germline gives CDR1 LGHDT, CDR2 YNNKEL (reference sequence). V was clipped by 4 bases and J by 4 bases; unmatched bases: 6. There are 16 residues in the CDR3. The CDR3 loop reads CASSPGLAGAGETQYF. For the CDR3, the DNA is TGTGCCAGCAGCCCTGGACTAGCGGGGGCGGGAGAGACCCAGTACTTC.

The chain is built from TRBV15 and TRBJ1-1, with TRBD1 as a possible D gene (5 bases). Trimming stripped 0 bases from V and 4 bases from J, with 9 bases between. The CDR3 contains 14 residues. CDR1 and CDR2 from the germline V gene are LNHNV and YYDKDF (reference sequence). This chain's CDR3 is CATSRDGGGTEAFF. The CDR3 coding sequence is TGTGCCACCAGCAGAGATGGGGGGGGCACTGAAGCTTTCTTT.

The chain is built from TRBV12-3 or TRBV12-4 and TRBJ1-1; 7 bases fit TRBD1. The junction had 11 bases not matched to a gene; V was cut back by 5 bases and J by 11 bases. The CDR3 totals 13 residues. CDR3 loop: CASSPQDRAGAFF. The CDR3 DNA is TGTGCCAGCAGTCCTCAAGACAGGGCGGGGGCTTTCTTT.

The chain recombines TRBV27 with TRBJ1-1; TRBD1 agrees at 8 bases. J was trimmed by 1 base and V by 6 bases; bases with no gene match: 4. Germline-derived CDR1 and CDR2 are MNHEY and SMNVEV (reference sequence). The CDR3 covers 14 residues. For the CDR3, the DNA is TGTGCCAGCAGAGCCGGGACAGGGAACACTGAAGCTTTCTTT. Protein sequence: CASRAGTGNTEAFF.

A few counts support this clone. V is TRBV28 and J is TRBJ1-2; no definite D call. The length of the CDR3 is 14 residues. The V and J ends lost 1 base and 5 bases respectively, with 11 bases between them. Per germline, CDR1 MDHEN and CDR2 SYDVKM. CDR3 in amino acids: CASSLLRQNYGYTF. The CDR3 DNA is TGTGCCAGCAGTTTATTAAGGCAGAATTATGGCTACACCTTC.

This rearrangement joins TRBV19 to TRBJ1-2, with 9 nucleotides matching TRBD1. The CDR3 consists of 15 residues. J was trimmed by 4 bases and V by 6 bases; bases with no gene match: 9. Germline V gene sequence: CDR1 LNHDA, CDR2 SQIVND (reference sequence). The CDR3 loop reads CASSGTGPLGYGYTF. CDR3 in DNA: TGTGCCAGTAGCGGGACAGGGCCTTTGGGCTATGGCTACACCTTC.

This chain links TRBV7-2 with TRBJ1-3; D unclear. Germline CDR1 reads SGHTA; CDR2 reads FQGNSA. V lost 2 bases, J lost 4 bases, and 15 bases lay in between. This CDR3 is 16 amino acids long. The CDR3 coding sequence is TGTGCCAGCAGCTTAAATAAGGGTATCATGGGAAACACCATATATTTT. Protein: CASSLNKGIMGNTIYF.

The CDR3: CATSGLAYNEQFF. The CDR3 DNA is TGTGCCACCTCGGGACTGGCCTACAATGAGCAGTTCTTC. The V call is TRBV10-3, the J call TRBJ2-1, with a weak D call TRBD2 (6 bases). Germline loops: CDR1 ENHRY, CDR2 SYGVKD. The germline V and J ends were trimmed by 10 bases and 2 bases, with 12 bases remaining between them. The CDR3 loop spans 13 amino acids.

The chain carries TRBV2 and TRBJ1-4; D possibly corresponds to TRBD1 (6 bases). Trimming took off 6 bases at V and 7 bases at J, with 9 bases between the two ends. This CDR3 is built from 12 residues. Germline assignment: CDR1 SNHLY and CDR2 FYNNEI. The CDR3 coding sequence is TGTGCCAGCAGGGGGGCCCTTGAAAAACTGTTTTTT. Its protein is CASRGALEKLFF.

The chain carries TRBV6-5 and TRBJ2-3; D is undetermined. This CDR3 has 13 amino acids. Trimming stripped 7 bases from V and 2 bases from J, with 10 bases between. CDR1 is MNHEY and CDR2 is SVGAGI in the germline V gene. The CDR3 region has the DNA TGTGCCAGCATTTCATCAGTCACAGATACGCAGTATTTT. Protein product: CASISSVTDTQYF.

V usage is TRBV5-1 and J usage is TRBJ2-1; TRBD1 aligns across 7 bases. There are 15 residues in the CDR3. V shed 1 base and J 8 bases; nucleotides not matched to a gene: 9. Germline V lookup: CDR1 SGHRS, CDR2 YFSETQ. This CDR3 reads CASSLPTGQWDEQFF. The CDR3, as DNA: TGCGCCAGCAGCTTGCCGACGGGACAGTGGGATGAGCAGTTCTTC.

The chain uses TRBV3-1 (or the pseudogene TRBV3-2) and TRBJ2-1; 14 bases map to TRBD2. Germline CDR1 is LGHDT and CDR2 is YNNKEL (reference sequence). V was pared by 4 bases and J by 7 bases, with 6 bases of the junction left unmatched. The CDR3 length is 16 residues. As DNA, the CDR3 is TGTGCCAGCAGCCCGACTAGCGGGAGGGCCGGGAATGAGCAGTTCTTC. It specifies CASSPTSGRAGNEQFF.

The V call is TRBV15, the J call TRBJ1-5; D possibly corresponds to TRBD1 (6 bases). Trimming took 5 bases from V and 4 from J, leaving 15 bases between them. The CDR3 runs to 15 residues. In germline, CDR1 is LNHNV, CDR2 YYDKDF (reference sequence). This CDR3 reads CATSGHRAPNQPQHF. The CDR3 nucleotides are TGTGCCACCAGCGGTCACAGGGCCCCGAATCAGCCCCAGCATTTT.

The chain joins TRBV5-8 to TRBJ2-3; D ambiguous. Trimming cost V 0 bases and J 6 bases, with 2 bases left between them. Per the germline V gene, CDR1 is SGHTS and CDR2 is YDEGEE. The CDR3 covers 11 residues. The CDR3 coding sequence is TGTGCCAGCAGCTTGGCGGATACGCAGTATTTT. It encodes CASSLADTQYF.

The chain uses TRBV6-2 or TRBV6-3 and TRBJ1-5; D not resolved. Trimming shortened V by 5 bases and J by 0 bases, and 2 bases separated the two germline ends. Germline V gene sequence: CDR1 MNHEY, CDR2 SVGEGT. The CDR3 contains 12 residues. In nucleotides, the CDR3 is TGTGCCAGCAGTACTAGCAATCAGCCCCAGCATTTT. Translated: CASSTSNQPQHF.

The V gene is TRBV5-1, the J gene TRBJ1-2, with TRBD1 matching 9 bases. J gave up 4 bases and V 5 bases, and 3 bases lay outside the gene matches. This CDR3 spans 13 amino acids. Germline loops: CDR1 SGHRS, CDR2 YFSETQ. The CDR3 DNA sequence: TGCGCCAGCAGAGGGGACAGGGCCTATGGCTACACCTTC. It codes for CASRGDRAYGYTF.

This clone showed up just a few times. The chain combines TRBV5-1 with TRBJ1-2, with 7 bases matching TRBD1. The V gene end was trimmed by 4 bases and the J gene end by 2 bases; junction bases not matched to a gene: 14. The CDR3 spans 17 residues. Per germline, CDR1 SGHRS and CDR2 YFSETQ. The CDR3 nucleotides are TGCGCCAGCAGCCCTTACGAGGGGGCTATACTAAACTATGGCTACACCTTC. This sequence encodes CASSPYEGAILNYGYTF.

The chain is built from TRBV9 and TRBJ2-7; D ambiguous. This CDR3 is built from 15 residues. Germline V gene lookup returns CDR1 SGDLS and CDR2 YYNGEE. The V and J ends lost 4 bases and 0 bases respectively, with 14 bases between them. Here the CDR3 DNA reads TGTGCCAGCAGCCCCGACCGCGCCGTCTCCTACGAGCAGTACTTC. Translated, it gives CASSPDRAVSYEQYF.

The J gene is TRBJ2-3, the V gene TRBV10-3; 8 bases align to TRBD2. The CDR3 is made up of 16 amino acids. Germline values: CDR1 ENHRY, CDR2 SYGVKD. V lost 0 bases, J lost 1 base, and 3 bases stayed unmatched. CDR3 DNA: TGTGCCATCAGTGAGTCGGCGGGAGGCGGCACAGATACGCAGTATTTT. The encoded protein is CAISESAGGGTDTQYF.

J is TRBJ2-1 and V is TRBV18; D possibly corresponds to TRBD1 (5 bases). Germline V CDR1 and CDR2: KGHSH, LQKENI. The CDR3 is 14 amino acids. V was trimmed by 2 bases and J by 4 bases, leaving 9 bases between them. CDR3 loop: CASSPGARYNEQFF. The CDR3 coding sequence is TGTGCCAGCTCACCAGGGGCGAGGTACAATGAGCAGTTCTTC.

The V call is TRBV6-5, the J call TRBJ1-6; D call uncertain. The V gene's germline CDR1 is MNHEY and CDR2 SVGAGI. With 0 bases removed from V and 4 bases from J, the gap between germline ends came to 4 bases. The CDR3 is 14 amino acids. The CDR3 protein is CASSYSGYNSPLHF. Here the CDR3 DNA reads TGTGCCAGCAGTTACTCTGGATATAATTCACCCCTCCACTTT.

The V and J genes are TRBV9 and TRBJ1-6; TRBD1 might be the D (6 bases). CDR3 size: 15 residues. V shed 0 bases and J shed 7 bases, with 11 bases lying between them. Germline V gene sequence: CDR1 SGDLS, CDR2 YYNGEE. DNA for the CDR3: TGTGCCAGCAGCGTAGAACAGGGAGCCAATTCACCCCTCCACTTT. Its protein product is CASSVEQGANSPLHF.

The chain employs TRBV15 and TRBJ2-6; the match to TRBD2 covers 7 bases. This CDR3 is 18 amino acids long. Losses at the gene ends were 3 bases for V and 0 bases for J; bases not matched to a gene: 8. Germline CDR1 LNHNV, CDR2 YYDKDF (reference sequence). CDR3 coding DNA: TGTGCCACCAGCAGTCACCTCGGGGGGAGCTCTGGGGCCAACGTCCTGACTTTC. It encodes CATSSHLGGSSGANVLTF. The entire variable domain, with the rest obtained from reference TRBV15 and TRBJ2-6, is as follows: DAMVIQNPRYQVTQFGKPVTLSCSQTLNHNVMYWYQQKSSQAPKLLFHYYDKDFNNEADTPDNFQSRRPNTSFCFLDIRSPGLGDTAMYLCATSSHLGGSSGANVLTFGAGSRLTVL.

The chain recombines TRBV7-2 with TRBJ1-2; D is uncertain. The germline gives CDR1 SGHTA, CDR2 FQGNSA. The CDR3 is 12 amino acids. V lost 1 base and J lost 8, with 8 bases in between. The CDR3 sequence is CASSLDLYGYTF. The CDR3 nucleotides read TGTGCCAGCAGCTTAGATCTTTACGGCTACACCTTC.